The clone carrying this TCR beta chain was observed a handful of times. What it recognizes is unknown. This sample is drawn from a study of T-cell memory formation after mild COVID-19. In the study overall: Largely, TCR clusters stayed within a single donor.

CDR1 SEHNR and CDR2 FQNEAQ come from the germline V gene (reference sequence). V lost 6 bases, J lost 4 bases, and 12 bases lay in between. The CDR3 covers 13 residues. Study-wide findings and caveats: Cross-reactive memory appears to have joined, as suggested by some responding clones showing up in pre-infection memory.

Sample barcodes and UMIs were carried by the TCR alpha and TCR beta cDNA libraries that 5'RACE generated with constant-segment primers. TCRdb used MiXCR to reprocess the 5' RACE reads, holding one entry per CDR3 protein. The table records around 370,000 distinct CDR3 sequences, roughly 21% of them present only once. The sample consisted of PBMCs or a T cell subset sorted from them (not recorded which). This chain links TRBV7-9 with TRBJ2-5; D is unclear. This TCR derives from an adult woman who had mild COVID-19 (a few samples of this study predate the infection). Cell type and time point are not known. As DNA, the CDR3 is TGTGCCAGCAGGTCCGAGGCGCGAGAGACCCAGTACTTC. Translation: CASRSEARETQYF.